This T cell receptor (beta chain) was captured by sequencing in a study of circulating CD8 cells and anti-PD-1 response in melanoma. From live CD3+CD8+TCRalphabeta+ cells, four PD-1 and/or TIGIT subsets were sorted. Germline V gives CDR1 SGHTA, CDR2 FQGTGA. The CDR3 has 13 amino acids. Using approximately 14 ng of total RNA, TCR libraries were made with the QIAseq Immune Repertoire TCR panel. TCRdb re-called the reads with MiXCR, one entry per CDR3 protein. Of 400 to 550 distinct CDR3 sequences listed, approximately 10% are singletons. By share of the sample, this clonotype is medium-sized. The germline gene is not matched at one end of the junction; a read error may be the cause.

The chain is built from TRBV7-3 and TRBJ2-4; D call uncertain. The source material was CD8+ T cells from PBMCs, sampled at baseline or after one month of anti-PD-1 therapy (not recorded which). The origin of this receptor is a human donor with melanoma. The CDR3 here is CASSDGGKDIQYF. The CDR3 region has the DNA TGTGCCAGCAGCGACGGTGGCAAAGACATTCAGTACTTC.